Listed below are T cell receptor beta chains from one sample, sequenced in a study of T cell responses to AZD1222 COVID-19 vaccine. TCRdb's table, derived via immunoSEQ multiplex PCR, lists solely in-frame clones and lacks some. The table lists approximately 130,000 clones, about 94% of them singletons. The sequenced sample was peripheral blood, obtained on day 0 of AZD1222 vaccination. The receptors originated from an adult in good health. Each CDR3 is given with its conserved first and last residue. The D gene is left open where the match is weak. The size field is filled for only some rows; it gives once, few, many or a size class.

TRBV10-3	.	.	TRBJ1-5	TGTGCCATCAGTCTGACTGATAGTAGCAATCAGCCCCAGCATTTT	CAISLTDSSNQPQHF
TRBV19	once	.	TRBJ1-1	TGTGCCAGTAGTATAGTAGGCAGTTGGGAAGCTTTCTTT	CASSIVGSWEAFF
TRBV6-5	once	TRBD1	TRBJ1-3	TGTGCCAGCAGGCCTACAGGGGCCTCTGGAAACACCATATATTTT	CASRPTGASGNTIYF
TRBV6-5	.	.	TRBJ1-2	TGTGCCAGCAGTTATCGGGGGGGGTATGGCTACACCTTC	CASSYRGGYGYTF
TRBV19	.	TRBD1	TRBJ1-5	TGTGCCAGTAGTGCCGCTTGGACAGGGAGCGGTCAGCCCCAGCATTTT	CASSAAWTGSGQPQHF
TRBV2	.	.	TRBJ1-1	TGTGCCAGCGGTGGACACTCAGTGGGGACTGAAGCTTTCTTT	CASGGHSVGTEAFF
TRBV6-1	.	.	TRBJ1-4	TGTGCCAGCAGTGAAGCGAGGAAGGCAGGATCTTTTTTT	CASSEARKAGSFF
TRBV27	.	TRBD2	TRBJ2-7	TGTGCCAGCGGGGGTAGCGGGAACTACGAGCAGTACTTC	CASGGSGNYEQYF
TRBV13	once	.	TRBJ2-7	TGTGCCAGCAGCGGGACCGGACGGCGGGGCGAGCAGTACTTC	CASSGTGRRGEQYF
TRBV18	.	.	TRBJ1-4	TGTGCCAGCTCACCAGGGGACGGTGAAAAACTGTTTTTT	CASSPGDGEKLFF
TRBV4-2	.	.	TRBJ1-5	TGTGCCAGCAGCCAAGAACAGGTTACCAATCAGCCCCAGCATTTT	CASSQEQVTNQPQHF
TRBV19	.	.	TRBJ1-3	TGTGCCAGTACCAGAAACGGGCTCTCTGGAAACACCATATATTTT	CASTRNGLSGNTIYF
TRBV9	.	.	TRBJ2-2	TGTGCCAGCAGCGTAGTTCCATCCGGGGAGCTGTTTTTT	CASSVVPSGELFF